Presented here are 3 T cell receptor beta chains from one specimen sequenced in a study of T cells in Graves' hyperthyroidism and ophthalmopathy. Researchers took RNA transcripts and amplified the TCR beta CDR3 regions from them. A first-round RT-PCR of the TCR CDR3 used the HTBI primer set. TCRdb passed the multiplex PCR reads through MiXCR, listing each CDR3 protein once. The sample has around 520,000 distinct CDR3 sequences; 14% are singletons. Sequencing input: blood. Every receptor here comes from a woman between 40 and 55 years old with Graves' hyperthyroidism.

The sample holds many counts of this clonotype. This chain joins TRBV20-1 and TRBJ1-2; 9 nucleotides match TRBD1. The CDR3 is made up of 13 amino acids. V shed 5 bases, J shed 4 bases, and the junction held 5 bases outside the gene matches. From germline, CDR1 is DFQATT and CDR2 SNEGSKA (reference sequence). The CDR3 sequence: CSARTGDVYGYTF. The CDR3 nucleotides read TGCAGTGCTCGGACAGGGGATGTCTATGGCTACACCTTC.

This clonotype was counted between two and nine times. This chain joins TRBV27 and TRBJ1-5; 8 nucleotides line up with TRBD1. Germline-derived CDR1 and CDR2 are MNHEY and SMNVEV (reference sequence). CDR3 length: 17 amino acids. Trimming removed 4 bases from V and 2 bases from J; junction bases left unmatched: 10. This CDR3 is CASSSPTGVFGNQPQHF. The CDR3 DNA follows: TGTGCCAGCAGTTCCCCGACAGGGGTGTTTGGCAATCAGCCCCAGCATTTT.

Concerning this clonotype: A read error is possible here, since a much larger clone lies one base away. The chain couples TRBV3-1 to TRBJ2-2; D is possibly TRBD1 (5 bases). The CDR3 length is 12 residues. The ends were cut back, 1 base at V and 13 bases at J, with 10 bases in the middle. The germline V gene has CDR1 LGHDT and CDR2 YNNKEL (reference sequence). The DNA of the CDR3 is TGTGCCAGCAGCCAAGGACAGAGGCTGCTGTTTTTT. Translating gives CASSQGQRLLFF.